A single sample is the source of the 7 T cell receptor beta chains below, sequenced in a study of shared clonotypes between healthy human individuals. The method was immunoSEQ multiplex PCR; TCRdb's version includes in-frame clones alone and lacks a portion of them. Of roughly 770,000 clones in the sample, about 96% were seen once. It was CD45RO-negative cells, positively selected for CCR7, that made up naive CD8 cells, with terminally differentiated effector memory CD45RA+ cells excluded. Sequences were obtained from naive CD8+ T cells sorted from blood. The receptors were gathered from a man aged 25 to 45 in good health.

V usage is TRBV27 and J usage is TRBJ2-5; either TRBD1 or TRBD2 may fit D (5 bases each). V was cut by 0 bases and J by 5 bases, with 7 bases left in between. Germline V gene lookup returns CDR1 MNHEY and CDR2 SMNVEV (reference sequence). The CDR3 length is 13 residues. CDR3 coding DNA: TGTGCCAGCAGTTTATCCGGGGCGGAGACCCAGTACTTC. This codes for CASSLSGAETQYF.

The chain uses TRBV28 and TRBJ2-2, with TRBD1 matching over 11 bases. CDR1 and CDR2 from the germline V gene are MDHEN and SYDVKM. This CDR3 has 14 amino acids. V was clipped by 8 bases and J by 5 bases; unmatched bases: 4. This chain's CDR3 is CASGGTGGTGELFF. The CDR3 region has the DNA TGTGCCAGCGGGGGGACAGGGGGAACCGGGGAGCTGTTTTTT.

This chain joins TRBV15 and TRBJ2-2; D might be TRBD2 (5 bases). Germline CDR1 is LNHNV and CDR2 is YYDKDF (reference sequence). The CDR3 sequence is 16 residues long. Trimming left V 1 base short and J 2 bases short, with 11 bases between. CDR3 in DNA: TGTGCCACCAGCAGAGTTCCAGCGGCTAACACCGGGGAGCTGTTTTTT. Its translation is CATSRVPAANTGELFF.

This chain links TRBV7-7 with TRBJ2-3; possibly TRBD1 for D (5 bases). Germline V gives CDR1 SSHAT, CDR2 FNYEAQ (reference sequence). The V end lost 2 bases, the J end lost 5 bases, and 14 bases lay between the germline ends. The CDR3 extends over 15 amino acids. This CDR3 is CASSLWGREGDTQYF. The CDR3 bases are TGTGCCAGCAGCTTATGGGGCCGAGAAGGAGATACGCAGTATTTT.

The rearrangement links TRBV7-9 to TRBJ2-1, with 7 bases that match TRBD2. Per germline, CDR1 SEHNR and CDR2 FQNEAQ (reference sequence). This CDR3 spans 15 amino acids. V lost 5 bases, J lost 5 bases, and 9 bases stayed unmatched. CDR3 region: CASSAPTSINNEQFF. The CDR3 DNA sequence: TGTGCCAGCAGCGCGCCGACTAGCATCAACAATGAGCAGTTCTTC.

The chain is built from TRBV19 and TRBJ1-5; a possible D gene is TRBD1 (6 bases). The CDR3 has 13 residues. CDR1 LNHDA and CDR2 SQIVND come from the germline V gene (reference sequence). The V end was cut by 10 bases, the J end by 6 bases, with 16 bases between. The CDR3 sequence: CATKEGGLQPQHF. As DNA, the CDR3 is TGTGCCACCAAAGAGGGGGGGCTTCAGCCCCAGCATTTT.

J is TRBJ2-1 and V is TRBV11-3, with 8 nucleotides matching TRBD2. The CDR3 covers 15 residues. Germline trimming cut 5 bases from V and 4 bases from J; bases unmatched to any gene: 7. Looked up from germline, CDR1 is SGHNT and CDR2 is YENEEA. The DNA of the CDR3 is TGTGCCAGCAGCGCAAGACTAGCGAGGTACAATGAGCAGTTCTTC. This gives the protein CASSARLARYNEQFF.